The rows below give T cell receptor beta chains drawn from one sample of a study of blood T cells in healthy people across ages. TCRdb recomputed calls from the 5' RACE reads with MiXCR, one row per CDR3 protein. The sample shows 600,000 to 800,000 distinct CDR3 sequences, approximately 52% of them seen only once. The sample was blood. The receptors here all came from a woman older than 75 in good health. CDR3s include the opening cysteine and the closing phenylalanine or tryptophan. D genes are given only for firm matches. Not every row has a clone size; where given, it reads once, few, many or a size class.

j_gene	d_gene	abundance	v_gene	CDR3aa	CDR3nt
TRBJ2-3	.	.	TRBV7-2	CASSLRMSDPQYF	TGTGCCAGCAGCTTAAGGATGTCGGATCCGCAGTATTTT
TRBJ2-5	TRBD1	.	TRBV4-1	CASTPTGQGETQYF	TGCGCCAGCACCCCGACCGGACAGGGGGAGACCCAGTACTTC
TRBJ2-5	TRBD2	many	TRBV5-5	CASGSSGTNQETQYF	TGTGCCAGCGGATCTAGCGGGACAAACCAAGAGACCCAGTACTTC
TRBJ2-1	TRBD2	many	TRBV29-1	CSFLAGGSYNEQFF	TGCAGCTTTTTAGCGGGGGGGTCTTACAATGAGCAGTTCTTC
TRBJ2-2	.	few	TRBV25-1	CASSDPAGANTGELFF	TGTGCCAGCAGTGACCCCGCTGGGGCTAACACCGGGGAGCTGTTTTTT
TRBJ1-6	.	many	TRBV6-6	CASSYPEGDNSPLHF	TGTGCCAGCAGTTACCCAGAGGGGGATAATTCACCCCTCCACTTT
TRBJ2-7	.	few	TRBV25-1	CASSKQGSYEQYF	TGTGCCAGCAGTAAACAGGGCTCCTACGAGCAGTACTTC
TRBJ2-2	TRBD1	.	TRBV6-2/TRBV6-3	CASSSPGQGFTGELFF	TGTGCCAGCAGTTCTCCGGGACAGGGCTTCACCGGGGAGCTGTTTTTT
TRBJ2-5	.	.	TRBV30	CAGSLGETQYF	TGTGCCGGGAGCCTTGGGGAGACCCAGTACTTC
TRBJ1-4	.	.	TRBV7-9	CASSLSQGIGEKLFF	TGTGCCAGCAGCTTATCCCAGGGGATCGGAGAAAAACTGTTTTTT
TRBJ2-7	.	few	TRBV28	CASSLKLPGREQYF	TGTGCCAGCAGTTTAAAGCTCCCCGGTCGGGAGCAGTACTTC
TRBJ2-5	.	many	TRBV28	CASSTKDGKQETQYF	TGTGCCAGCAGTACCAAGGACGGAAAACAAGAGACCCAGTACTTC
TRBJ2-5	TRBD1	.	TRBV7-2	CASNSRPRQGKETQYF	TGTGCCAGCAACAGTCGACCTAGACAGGGAAAAGAGACCCAGTACTTC
TRBJ2-5	.	many	TRBV7-6	CASSPLGGRETQYF	TGTGCCAGCAGTCCCCTGGGGGGTAGAGAGACCCAGTACTTC
TRBJ2-6	.	many	TRBV7-9	CASSRSSGANVLTF	TGTGCCAGCAGCCGTAGCTCTGGGGCCAACGTCCTGACTTTC
TRBJ1-2	.	many	TRBV12-3/TRBV12-4	CASRYGYTF	TGTGCCAGCAGGTACGGCTACACCTTC
TRBJ1-3	.	few	TRBV5-1	CASSPVPSSGNTIYF	TGCGCCAGCAGCCCCGTTCCTAGCTCTGGAAACACCATATATTTT
TRBJ1-6	.	.	TRBV5-1	CASSLRTASYNSPLHF	TGCGCCAGCAGCTTAAGGACGGCCAGCTATAATTCACCCCTCCACTTT
TRBJ2-5	TRBD1	few	TRBV28	CASSLTGGANEQYF	TGTGCCAGCAGTTTGACAGGGGGAGCCAATGAGCAGTACTTC
TRBJ1-2	TRBD1	.	TRBV6-1	CANSEARQGRDGYTF	TGTGCCAACAGTGAAGCGCGACAGGGGAGAGATGGCTACACCTTC
TRBJ2-3	.	.	TRBV7-3	CASSLSAGPSTDTQYF	TGTGCCAGCAGCTTATCCGCAGGCCCGAGCACAGATACGCAGTATTTT
TRBJ1-4	.	once	TRBV15	CATSRDRGGNEKLFF	TGTGCCACCAGCAGAGATAGAGGGGGGAATGAAAAACTGTTTTTT
TRBJ2-1	.	few	TRBV7-9	CASSLGGGGKDEQFF	TGTGCCAGCAGCTTAGGGGGCGGAGGGAAGGATGAGCAGTTCTTC
TRBJ2-5	.	many	TRBV2	CASSLQGLDQETQYF	TGTGCCAGCAGTCTACAGGGATTAGACCAAGAGACCCAGTACTTC
TRBJ1-1	.	.	TRBV20-1	CSARVGLGTGTTFF	.
TRBJ2-5	TRBD1	.	TRBV11-2	CASSFADREETQYF	TGTGCCAGCAGCTTCGCGGACAGGGAAGAGACCCAGTACTTC
TRBJ2-2	.	.	TRBV6-1	CASSVGGLVTGELFF	TGTGCCAGCAGTGTAGGCGGCCTAGTCACCGGGGAGCTGTTTTTT
TRBJ2-2	TRBD2	.	TRBV9	CASSARLADTGELFF	TGTGCCAGCAGCGCTAGACTAGCGGACACCGGGGAGCTGTTTTTT
TRBJ2-1	TRBD2	.	TRBV5-1	CATTSGGSSYNEQFF	TGCGCCACGACTAGCGGGGGGAGCTCCTACAATGAGCAGTTCTTC
TRBJ2-5	.	.	TRBV27	CASSNFNSGQYF	TGTGCCAGCAGTAATTTCAACTCCGGGCAGTACTTC
TRBJ1-5	.	few	TRBV11-2	CASSPRGRDNQPQHF	TGTGCCAGCAGCCCTCGCGGTCGTGACAATCAGCCCCAGCATTTT
TRBJ1-1	.	.	TRBV20-1	CSATVWWVTVLNTEAFF	TGCAGTGCTACCGTCTGGTGGGTTACGGTCCTGAACACTGAAGCTTTCTTT
TRBJ2-3	.	few	TRBV28	CASNDWGDTQYF	TGTGCCAGCAACGATTGGGGAGATACGCAGTATTTT
TRBJ2-3	.	.	TRBV5-6	CASSLDTPGTDTQYF	TGTGCCAGCAGCTTAGACACCCCTGGCACAGATACGCAGTATTTT
TRBJ1-2	.	many	TRBV18	CASSPPGTDYGYTF	TGTGCCAGCTCACCTCCCGGGACGGATTATGGCTACACCTTC
TRBJ2-5	.	.	TRBV5-1	CASSTGYQKTQYF	TGCGCCAGCAGCACGGGATACCAAAAGACCCAGTACTTC
TRBJ1-3	.	.	TRBV7-2	CASSLGRLENTIYF	TGTGCCAGCAGCTTAGGCAGACTCGAAAACACCATATATTTT
TRBJ2-3	TRBD2	.	TRBV27	CASSRGAGGNTDTQYF	TGTGCCAGCAGTCGGGGAGCGGGGGGGAATACAGATACGCAGTATTTT
TRBJ1-4	.	.	TRBV7-2	CASSVQGSNEKLFF	TGTGCCAGCAGCGTACAGGGATCTAATGAAAAACTGTTTTTT
TRBJ1-1	TRBD1	.	TRBV5-1	CASSSGQGNEAFF	TGCGCCAGCAGCTCCGGACAGGGGAATGAAGCTTTCTTT
TRBJ2-7	TRBD1	.	TRBV4-2	CASSQTGQAYEQYF	TGTGCCAGCAGCCAAACGGGACAGGCCTACGAGCAGTACTTC
TRBJ2-2	.	.	TRBV5-1	CASSLDRMSTGELFF	TGCGCCAGCAGCTTGGACAGGATGAGCACCGGGGAGCTGTTTTTT
TRBJ2-7	.	once	TRBV7-9	CASPGNHQPYEQYF	TGTGCCAGCCCCGGGAATCATCAACCCTACGAGCAGTACTTC
TRBJ2-5	TRBD1	many	TRBV12-3/TRBV12-4	CASSAGTGVRKFEETQYF	TGTGCCAGCAGTGCCGGGACAGGGGTACGAAAATTTGAAGAGACCCAGTACTTC
TRBJ2-7	TRBD1	.	TRBV6-6	CASSGTGAKSYEQYF	TGTGCCAGCAGTGGAACAGGGGCGAAATCCTACGAGCAGTACTTC
TRBJ2-5	TRBD2	few	TRBV20-1	CSAKIAGGETQYF	TGCAGTGCTAAGATAGCGGGAGGAGAGACCCAGTACTTC
TRBJ2-3	TRBD2	few	TRBV7-8	CASSLAVRGGPRDTQYF	TGTGCCAGCAGCTTAGCGGTTAGGGGAGGGCCGCGAGATACGCAGTATTTT